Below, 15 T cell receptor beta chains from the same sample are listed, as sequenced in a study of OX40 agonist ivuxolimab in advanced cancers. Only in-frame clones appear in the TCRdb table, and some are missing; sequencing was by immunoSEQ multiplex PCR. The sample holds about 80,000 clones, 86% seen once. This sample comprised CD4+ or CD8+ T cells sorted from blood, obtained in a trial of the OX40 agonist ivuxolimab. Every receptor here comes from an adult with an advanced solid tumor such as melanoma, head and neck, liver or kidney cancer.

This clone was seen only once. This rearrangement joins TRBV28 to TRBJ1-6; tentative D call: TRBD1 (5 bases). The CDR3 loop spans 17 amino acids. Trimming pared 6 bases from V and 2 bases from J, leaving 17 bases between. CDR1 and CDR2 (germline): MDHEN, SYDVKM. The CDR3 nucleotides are TGTGCCAGCAGCTCACCGGGGGTCCCCACCTATAATTCACCCCTCCACTTT. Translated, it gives CASSSPGVPTYNSPLHF. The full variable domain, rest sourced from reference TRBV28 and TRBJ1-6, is DVKVTQSSRYLVKRTGEKVFLECVQDMDHENMFWYRQDPGLGLRLIYFSYDVKMKEKGDIPEGYSVSREKKERFSLILESASTNQTSMYLCASSSPGVPTYNSPLHFGNGTRLTVT.

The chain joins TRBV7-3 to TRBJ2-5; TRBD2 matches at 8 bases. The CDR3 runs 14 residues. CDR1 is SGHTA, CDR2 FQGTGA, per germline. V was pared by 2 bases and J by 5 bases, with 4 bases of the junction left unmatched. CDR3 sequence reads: CASSLAGGSETQYF. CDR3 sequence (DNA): TGTGCCAGCAGCTTAGCGGGGGGCTCGGAGACCCAGTACTTC.

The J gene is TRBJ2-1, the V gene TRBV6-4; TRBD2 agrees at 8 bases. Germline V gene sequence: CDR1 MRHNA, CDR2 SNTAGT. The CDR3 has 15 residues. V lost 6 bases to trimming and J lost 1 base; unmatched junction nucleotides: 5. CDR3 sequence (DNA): TGTGCCAGCAGCCTAATAGCGGGATCCTACAATGAGCAGTTCTTC. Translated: CASSLIAGSYNEQFF.

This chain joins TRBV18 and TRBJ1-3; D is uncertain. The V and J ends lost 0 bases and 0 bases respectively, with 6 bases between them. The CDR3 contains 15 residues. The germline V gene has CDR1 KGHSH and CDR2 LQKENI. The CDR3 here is CASSPPGGSGNTIYF. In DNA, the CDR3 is TGTGCCAGCTCACCACCGGGAGGCTCTGGAAACACCATATATTTT.

CDR3 coding DNA: TGCAGCGTTGGCTCACCGGGACTCGACGAGCAGTACTTC. Translated: CSVGSPGLDEQYF. The genes are TRBV29-1 and TRBJ2-7; possible D gene TRBD2, 6 bases. V gave up 4 bases and J gave up 5 bases, with 15 bases separating them. The CDR3 length is 13 residues. In germline, CDR1 is SQVTM, CDR2 ANQGSEA.

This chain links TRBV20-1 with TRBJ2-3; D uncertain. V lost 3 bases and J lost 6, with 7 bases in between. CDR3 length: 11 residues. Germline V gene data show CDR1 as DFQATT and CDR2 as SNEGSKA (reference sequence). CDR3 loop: CSASRLDTQYF. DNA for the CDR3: TGCAGTGCTAGTCGGTTGGATACGCAGTATTTT.

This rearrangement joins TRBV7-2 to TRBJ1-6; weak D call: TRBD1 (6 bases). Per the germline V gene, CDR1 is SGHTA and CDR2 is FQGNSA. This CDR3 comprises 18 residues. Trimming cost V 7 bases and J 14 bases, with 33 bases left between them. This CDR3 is CASTFGGGWDIFSSALHF. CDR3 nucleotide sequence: TGTGCCAGCACCTTCGGGGGGGGATGGGACATTTTTTCTTCGGCCCTCCACTTT.

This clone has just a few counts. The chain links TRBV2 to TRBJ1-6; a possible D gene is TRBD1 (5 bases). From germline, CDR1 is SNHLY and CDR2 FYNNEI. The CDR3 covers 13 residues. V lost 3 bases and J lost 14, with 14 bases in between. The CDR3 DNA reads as TGTGCCAGCAGTGAGTGGCAGGGAAAAACCCTCCACTTT. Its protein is CASSEWQGKTLHF.

The CDR3 DNA reads TGTGCCAGCAGCGAGAACGAACATCAGCCCCAGCATTTT. This codes for CASSENEHQPQHF. The gene calls are TRBV7-3 and TRBJ1-5; D call uncertain. V lost 5 bases and J lost 5, with 10 bases in between. CDR1 is SGHTA, CDR2 FQGTGA, per germline. CDR3 length: 13 amino acids.

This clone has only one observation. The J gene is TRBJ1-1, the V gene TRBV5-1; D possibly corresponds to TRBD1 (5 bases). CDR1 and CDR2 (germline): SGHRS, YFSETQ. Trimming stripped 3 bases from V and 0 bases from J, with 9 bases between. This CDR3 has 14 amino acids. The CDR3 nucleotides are TGCGCCAGCAGCTGGGGGGAGCTGAACACTGAAGCTTTCTTT. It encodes CASSWGELNTEAFF.

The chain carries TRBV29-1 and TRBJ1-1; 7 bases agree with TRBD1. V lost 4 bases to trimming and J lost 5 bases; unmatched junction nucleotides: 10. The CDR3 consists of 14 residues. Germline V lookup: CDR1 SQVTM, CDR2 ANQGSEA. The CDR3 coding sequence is TGCAGCGTTGCTCTGAGACAGGGTGGAACTGAAGCTTTCTTT. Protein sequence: CSVALRQGGTEAFF.

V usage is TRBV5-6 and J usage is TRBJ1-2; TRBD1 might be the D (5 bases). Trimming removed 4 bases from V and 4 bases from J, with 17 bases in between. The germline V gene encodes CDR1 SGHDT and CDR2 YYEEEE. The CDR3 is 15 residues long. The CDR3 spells CASSPSGRATYGYTF. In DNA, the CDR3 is TGTGCCAGCAGCCCATCGGGCAGGGCCACCTATGGCTACACCTTC.

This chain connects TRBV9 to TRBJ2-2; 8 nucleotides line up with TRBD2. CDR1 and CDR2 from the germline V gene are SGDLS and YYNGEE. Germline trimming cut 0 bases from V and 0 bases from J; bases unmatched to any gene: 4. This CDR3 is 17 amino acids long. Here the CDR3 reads CASSVGVSGTNTGELFF. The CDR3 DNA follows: TGTGCCAGCAGCGTAGGTGTTAGCGGGACGAACACCGGGGAGCTGTTTTTT.

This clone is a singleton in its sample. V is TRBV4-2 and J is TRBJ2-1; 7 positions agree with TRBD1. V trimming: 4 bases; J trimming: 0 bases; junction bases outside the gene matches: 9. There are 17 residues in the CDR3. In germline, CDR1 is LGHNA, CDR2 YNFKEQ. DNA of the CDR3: TGTGCCAGCAGCCGGCTCCTACAGGGGAGCTCCTACAATGAGCAGTTCTTC. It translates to CASSRLLQGSSYNEQFF.

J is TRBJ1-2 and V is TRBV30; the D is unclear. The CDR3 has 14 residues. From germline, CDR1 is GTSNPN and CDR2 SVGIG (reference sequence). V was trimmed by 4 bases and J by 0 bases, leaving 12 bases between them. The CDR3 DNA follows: TGTGCCTGGATGTTTGAGGGTTCTAACTATGGCTACACCTTC. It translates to CAWMFEGSNYGYTF.